Presented here are 26 T cell receptor beta chains from one specimen sequenced in a study of cytomegalovirus exposure and HLA in healthy donors. The PCR employed 60 Vbeta primers together with 13 Jbeta primers. TCRdb keeps only in-frame clones here, not all; method: immunoSEQ multiplex PCR. The sample lists about 160,000 clones; roughly 76% were seen once. The source material was PBMCs. Receptors were obtained from a woman between 45 and 60 years old in good health and CMV-seronegative.

The CDR3 DNA sequence: TGTGCCAGCAGCCGGAGGACAGGAGGGTACTACGAGCAGTACTTC. It is translated as CASSRRTGGYYEQYF. The V gene is TRBV7-9, the J gene TRBJ2-7, with D possibly being TRBD1 (7 bases). Trimming removed 5 bases from V and 3 bases from J, with 17 bases in between. From germline, CDR1 is SEHNR and CDR2 FQNEAQ (reference sequence). This CDR3 region has 15 residues. The entire variable domain, with the rest obtained from reference TRBV7-9 and TRBJ2-7, is as follows: DTGVSQNPRHKITKRGQNVTFRCDPISEHNRLYWYRQTLGQGPEFLTYFQNEAQLEKSRLLSDRFSAERPKGSFSTLEIQRTEQGDSAMYLCASSRRTGGYYEQYFGPGTRLTVT.

The chain combines TRBV5-1 with TRBJ1-1; D unclear. The CDR3 is 14 residues long. Germline lookup yields CDR1 SGHRS and CDR2 YFSETQ. Trimming stripped 1 base from V and 0 bases from J, with 7 bases between. The CDR3 region is CASSLFTMNTEAFF. The CDR3 nucleotides are TGCGCCAGCAGCTTGTTTACAATGAACACTGAAGCTTTCTTT.

DNA of the CDR3: TGTGCCAGCCAAGGGGGCGATGGCTACACCTTC. Residues: CASQGGDGYTF. The rearrangement links TRBV2 to TRBJ1-2, with TRBD1 identical over 7 bases. Germline CDR1 and CDR2: SNHLY and FYNNEI. Losses at the gene ends were 8 bases for V and 6 bases for J; bases not matched to a gene: 3. CDR3 length: 11 residues.

This rearrangement joins TRBV19 to TRBJ1-5, with D possibly being TRBD1 (6 bases). CDR1 and CDR2 from the germline V gene are LNHDA and SQIVND (reference sequence). V was trimmed by 5 bases and J by 5 bases, leaving 16 bases between them. The CDR3 sequence is 15 residues long. CDR3 coding DNA: TGTGCCAGTAGTGCCCTTGACAGGATCCATCAGCCCCAGCATTTT. Its translation is CASSALDRIHQPQHF. Based on the CDR3 plus reference TRBV19 and TRBJ1-5, the full variable domain is DGGITQSPKYLFRKEGQNVTLSCEQNLNHDAMYWYRQDPGQGLRLIYYSQIVNDFQKGDIAEGYSVSREKKESFPLTVTSAQKNPTAFYLCASSALDRIHQPQHFGDGTRLSIL.

The chain has TRBV10-2 and TRBJ2-5; weak D call: TRBD2 (5 bases). Trimming cost V 9 bases and J 11 bases, with 22 bases left between them. The germline gives CDR1 WSHSY, CDR2 SAAADI. The CDR3 extends over 13 amino acids. CDR3 bases: TGCGCCAGTCTAAACGGCGGGTTAGGTGAGCAGTACTTC. Protein: CASLNGGLGEQYF.

V gene TRBV5-4 combines with J gene TRBJ2-3, with TRBD2 matching 14 bases. The CDR3 totals 18 residues. Trimming at V came to 5 bases and at J to 0 bases, leaving 8 bases not matched to a gene. Germline V gene lookup returns CDR1 SGHNT and CDR2 YYREEE (reference sequence). DNA of the CDR3: TGTGCCAGCAGAGGAGGGACTAGCGGGAGAACCAGCACAGATACGCAGTATTTT. Its protein is CASRGGTSGRTSTDTQYF.

This clone was seen just once. The gene calls are TRBV30 and TRBJ1-2, with 8 bases identical to TRBD1. The germline V gene encodes CDR1 GTSNPN and CDR2 SVGIG (reference sequence). This CDR3 has 14 residues. Trimming at V came to 4 bases and at J to 2 bases, leaving 6 bases not matched to a gene. The CDR3 loop is CAWKYRDRNYGYTF. For the CDR3, the DNA is TGTGCCTGGAAATATCGGGACAGGAACTATGGCTACACCTTC.

The genes are TRBV4-1 and TRBJ2-7; tentative D call: TRBD2 (5 bases). There are 16 residues in the CDR3. The V and J ends lost 0 bases and 6 bases respectively, with 18 bases between them. CDR1 is MGHRA and CDR2 is YSYEKL in the germline V gene. The CDR3 coding sequence is TGCGCCAGCAGCCAAGAAGGTGGGAGAATATTAGGCGAGCAGTACTTC. Its protein is CASSQEGGRILGEQYF.

The rearrangement links TRBV4-2 to TRBJ2-7; possibly TRBD2 for D (6 bases). Germline lookup yields CDR1 LGHNA and CDR2 YNFKEQ. The CDR3 has 15 amino acids. Trimming cost V 0 bases and J 7 bases, with 16 bases left between them. The CDR3 loop is CASSQDLDPGREQYF. Here the CDR3 DNA reads TGTGCCAGCAGCCAAGATCTAGACCCGGGGAGGGAGCAGTACTTC.

This chain links TRBV28 with TRBJ1-2; 9 bases map to TRBD1. Germline CDR1 MDHEN, CDR2 SYDVKM. This CDR3 is 15 amino acids long. V was pared by 7 bases and J by 6 bases, with 12 bases of the junction left unmatched. The CDR3: CASTAPGQGSHGYTF. The CDR3 DNA follows: TGTGCCAGCACCGCCCCGGGACAGGGATCCCATGGCTACACCTTC.

The chain joins TRBV6-5 to TRBJ2-7; 11 bases match TRBD2. CDR1 MNHEY and CDR2 SVGAGI come from the germline V gene. J was trimmed by 1 base and V by 5 bases; bases with no gene match: 4. There are 15 residues in the CDR3. CDR3 amino acids: CASSPTSGSSYEQYF. CDR3 DNA sequence: TGTGCCAGCAGTCCTACTAGCGGGAGTTCCTACGAGCAGTACTTC.

The chain joins TRBV5-5 to TRBJ1-4; 11 bases match TRBD1. Losses at the gene ends were 4 bases for V and 7 bases for J; bases not matched to a gene: 6. Germline loops: CDR1 SGHKS, CDR2 YYEKEE (reference sequence). The CDR3 contains 15 residues. The CDR3 DNA reads as TGTGCCAGCAGCGAGCCGGGACAGGGGGGTGAAAAACTGTTTTTT. Translation: CASSEPGQGGEKLFF. The full variable domain, its missing parts supplied by reference TRBV5-5 and TRBJ1-4, is DAGVTQSPTHLIKTRGQQVTLRCSPISGHKSVSWYQQVLGQGPQFIFQYYEKEERGRGNFPDRFSARQFPNYSSELNVNALLLGDSALYLCASSEPGQGGEKLFFGSGTQLSVL.

The genes are TRBV6-1 and TRBJ1-2; D uncertain. There are 18 residues in the CDR3. V lost 2 bases, J lost 5 bases, and 24 bases lay in between. CDR1 is MNHNS, CDR2 SASEGT, per germline. CDR3 sequence (DNA): TGTGCCAGCAGTGAATTATCTAAGGGCAGGACCACTAGGTATGGCTACACCTTC. Protein sequence: CASSELSKGRTTRYGYTF.

V and J are TRBV27 and TRBJ1-1, with 7 bases identical to TRBD1. The CDR3 consists of 13 residues. V lost 6 bases to trimming and J lost 7 bases; unmatched junction nucleotides: 8. Germline CDR1 MNHEY, CDR2 SMNVEV (reference sequence). The CDR3 region has the DNA TGTGCCAGCAGAGGCGGCACAGGGGTTGAAGCTTTCTTT. Translating gives CASRGGTGVEAFF.

The chain carries TRBV11-1 and TRBJ2-2, with 7 bases that match TRBD1. The CDR3 spans 15 residues. Germline loops: CDR1 SGHAT, CDR2 FQDESV (reference sequence). With 5 bases clipped from V and 7 bases from J, the junction kept 10 bases outside the gene matches. The CDR3 is CASSDRQGSNGELFF. The CDR3 DNA reads TGTGCCAGCAGCGACCGACAGGGAAGTAACGGGGAGCTGTTTTTT.

The chain has TRBV11-2 and TRBJ1-4; a weak D match, TRBD1 (5 bases). Trimming removed 0 bases from V and 7 bases from J, with 9 bases in between. From germline, CDR1 is SGHAT and CDR2 FQNNGV. The CDR3 runs to 14 residues. In DNA form, the CDR3 reads TGTGCCAGCAGCTTAGATCGGGGGAGTGAAAAACTGTTTTTT. This translates into CASSLDRGSEKLFF.

V and J are TRBV4-2 and TRBJ2-3; 10 nucleotides agree with TRBD2. CDR1 is LGHNA and CDR2 is YNFKEQ in the germline V gene. The CDR3 consists of 16 residues. With V trimmed by 1 base and J by 5 bases, 6 bases remained unmatched. CDR3 bases: TGTGCCAGCAGCCAAGTGATCAGCGGGAGGGGAGATACGCAGTATTTT. It is translated as CASSQVISGRGDTQYF.

This rearrangement joins TRBV19 to TRBJ1-5, with D tentatively TRBD1 (6 bases). The CDR3 sequence is 15 residues long. Germline CDR1 is LNHDA and CDR2 is SQIVND (reference sequence). V lost 3 bases and J 3 bases, leaving 12 bases between the germline ends. In nucleotides, the CDR3 is TGTGCCAGTAGTATTTTAGGGGGAATCAATCAGCCCCAGCATTTT. This encodes CASSILGGINQPQHF.

With respect to this clone: Mismatch with germline at one junction end may stem from a read error. The chain is built from TRBV7-9 and TRBJ2-5; 7 bases agree with TRBD2. This CDR3 spans 14 amino acids. From germline, CDR1 is SEHNR and CDR2 FQNEAQ (reference sequence). The CDR3 nucleotides read TGTTCCAGCAGCACCCATGACGGGGGGGAGACCCAGTACTTC. This gives the protein CSSSTHDGGETQYF.

The rearrangement joins TRBV2 to TRBJ2-7; D is perhaps TRBD1 (6 bases). Germline V gene sequence: CDR1 SNHLY, CDR2 FYNNEI. The germline V and J ends were trimmed by 9 bases and 2 bases, with 14 bases remaining between them. CDR3 length: 13 residues. CDR3 residues: CASGWTETYEQYF. The CDR3 DNA reads as TGTGCCAGTGGTTGGACAGAGACCTACGAGCAGTACTTC.

This rearrangement joins TRBV28 to TRBJ1-4; tentative D call: TRBD1 (5 bases). This CDR3 is built from 14 residues. Looked up from germline, CDR1 is MDHEN and CDR2 is SYDVKM. Between the trimmed V and J ends, which lost 3 bases and 6 bases, there was a span of 11 bases. CDR3 protein: CASSLQGWYEKLFF. The DNA of the CDR3 is TGTGCCAGCAGTTTGCAGGGATGGTATGAAAAACTGTTTTTT.

The chain links TRBV5-1 to TRBJ2-5; 7 bases align to TRBD1. This CDR3 region has 16 residues. V was clipped by 3 bases and J by 5 bases; unmatched bases: 13. Germline assignment: CDR1 SGHRS and CDR2 YFSETQ. CDR3 DNA sequence: TGCGCCAGCAGCTCAGCCCCCAGGGGGAAGGGGGAGACCCAGTACTTC. Protein product: CASSSAPRGKGETQYF.

J is TRBJ2-2 and V is TRBV27, with TRBD1 matching 7 bases. V was clipped by 6 bases and J by 3 bases; unmatched bases: 7. From germline, CDR1 is MNHEY and CDR2 SMNVEV (reference sequence). The CDR3 loop spans 15 amino acids. Here the CDR3 DNA reads TGTGCCAGCAGCTCACCGGGACAGCACACCGGGGAGCTGTTTTTT. Protein product: CASSSPGQHTGELFF.

This chain links TRBV19 with TRBJ1-2; 9 positions agree with TRBD1. The CDR3 length is 14 residues. Losses at the gene ends were 8 bases for V and 3 bases for J; bases not matched to a gene: 7. Germline V gene data show CDR1 as LNHDA and CDR2 as SQIVND (reference sequence). The CDR3 sequence is CASSKDRGDYGYTF. The CDR3, as DNA: TGTGCCAGTTCGAAAGACAGGGGGGACTATGGCTACACCTTC.

This clone was recorded once. This chain links TRBV7-9 with TRBJ1-2, with a weak D call TRBD1 (5 bases). Deletions cut 1 base from V and 8 bases from J, with 14 bases between. Germline V lookup: CDR1 SEHNR, CDR2 FQNEAQ (reference sequence). CDR3 length equals 14 residues. The CDR3 region has the DNA TGTGCCAGCAGCTTAGGGAGGGACCAAGGGGGCTACACCTTC. It yields the protein CASSLGRDQGGYTF.

This clone was observed a single time. The chain combines TRBV14 with TRBJ2-3; TRBD2 matches 7 bases. This CDR3 is 16 amino acids long. Trimming cost V 1 base and J 3 bases; bases outside gene matches: 7. Germline-derived CDR1 and CDR2 are SGHDN and FVKESK. The DNA of the CDR3 is TGTGCCAGCAGCCAAGTTAAGCGGGATCGTACAGATACGCAGTATTTT. Its protein is CASSQVKRDRTDTQYF. Variable domain in full (rest from reference TRBV14 and TRBJ2-3): EAGVTQFPSHSVIEKGQTVTLRCDPISGHDNLYWYRRVMGKEIKFLLHFVKESKQDESGMPNNRFLAERTGGTYSTLKVQPAELEDSGVYFCASSQVKRDRTDTQYFGPGTRLTVL.